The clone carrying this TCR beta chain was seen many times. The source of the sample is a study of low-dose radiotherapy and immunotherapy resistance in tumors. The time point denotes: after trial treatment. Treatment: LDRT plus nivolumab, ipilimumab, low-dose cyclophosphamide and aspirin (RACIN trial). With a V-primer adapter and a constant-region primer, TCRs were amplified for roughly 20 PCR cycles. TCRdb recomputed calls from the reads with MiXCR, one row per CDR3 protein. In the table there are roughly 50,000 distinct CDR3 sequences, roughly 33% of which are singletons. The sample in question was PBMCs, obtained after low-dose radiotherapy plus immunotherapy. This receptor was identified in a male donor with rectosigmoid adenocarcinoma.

The CDR3 coding sequence is TGTGCCAGCTCATACCAGACTAGCGTCACAGATACGCAGTATTTT. Translated: CASSYQTSVTDTQYF. The gene calls are TRBV18 and TRBJ2-3, with 8 bases fitting TRBD2. Germline V lookup: CDR1 KGHSH, CDR2 LQKENI. The junction had 6 bases not matched to a gene; V was cut back by 5 bases and J by 2 bases. There are 15 residues in the CDR3.